Below, 3 T cell receptor beta chains from the same sample are listed, as sequenced in a study of cytomegalovirus exposure and HLA in healthy donors. The PCR employed 60 Vbeta primers together with 13 Jbeta primers. The table came from immunoSEQ multiplex PCR; TCRdb's copy has only in-frame clones and leaves some out. This sample yields some 150,000 clones, of which 76% are seen a single time; 1.5% to 2% belongs to the top ten. Sequenced material: PBMCs. These receptors all come from a woman aged 35 to 49 in good health and CMV-seronegative.

The chain recombines TRBV7-9 with TRBJ2-3; 16 nucleotides agree with TRBD2. The junction had 4 bases not matched to a gene; V was cut back by 4 bases and J by 6 bases. Per germline, CDR1 SEHNR and CDR2 FQNEAQ (reference sequence). The CDR3 spans 16 residues. The CDR3 loop reads CASSSGLAGGEDTQYF. As DNA, the CDR3 is TGTGCCAGCAGCTCGGGACTAGCGGGAGGGGAGGATACGCAGTATTTT.

A word on this clone: At one boundary the junction diverges from the germline segment, which might be a read error. The chain joins TRBV7-9 to TRBJ2-7; 7 nucleotides line up with TRBD1. The germline V gene encodes CDR1 SEHNR and CDR2 FQNEAQ (reference sequence). CDR3 length: 13 residues. This chain's CDR3 is CSSSGQSSYEQYF. The CDR3 nucleotides read TGTTCCAGCTCGGGACAGAGCTCCTACGAGCAGTACTTC.

This chain uses TRBV28 with TRBJ2-3; 10 nucleotides match TRBD2. V shed 1 base and J 5 bases; nucleotides not matched to a gene: 9. The germline gives CDR1 MDHEN, CDR2 SYDVKM. This CDR3 comprises 17 residues. Here the CDR3 reads CASSLSSTSGDLDTQYF. CDR3 sequence (DNA): TGTGCCAGCAGTTTATCGAGCACTAGCGGGGACCTAGATACGCAGTATTTT.